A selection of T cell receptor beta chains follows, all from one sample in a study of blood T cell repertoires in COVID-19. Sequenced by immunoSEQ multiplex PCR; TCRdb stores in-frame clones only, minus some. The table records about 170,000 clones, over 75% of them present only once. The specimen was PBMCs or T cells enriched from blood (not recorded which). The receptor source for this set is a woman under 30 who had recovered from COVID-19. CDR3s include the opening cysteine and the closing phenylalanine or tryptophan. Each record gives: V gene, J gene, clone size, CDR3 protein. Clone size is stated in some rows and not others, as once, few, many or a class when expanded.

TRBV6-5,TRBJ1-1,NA,CASSYFRRGNTEAFF
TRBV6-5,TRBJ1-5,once,CASSRGTGINQPQHF
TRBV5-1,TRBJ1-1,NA,CASSPTGSGTEAFF
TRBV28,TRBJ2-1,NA,CASSADRGGYNEQFF
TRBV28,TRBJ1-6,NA,CASETGKYSPLHF
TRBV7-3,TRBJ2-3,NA,CASSVRGTGSDTQYF
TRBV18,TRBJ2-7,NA,CASSPPSVGQAYEQYF
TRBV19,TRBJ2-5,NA,CASSKPGLEETQYF
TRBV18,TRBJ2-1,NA,CASSPPAGESYNEQFF
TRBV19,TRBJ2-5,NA,CASSSGLAGEGETQYF
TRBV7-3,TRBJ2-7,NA,CASSPSAGDEQYF
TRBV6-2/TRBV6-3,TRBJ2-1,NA,CASSYTLAGGTLYEQFF
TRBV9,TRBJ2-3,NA,CASSVESGGRTDTQYF
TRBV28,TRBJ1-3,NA,CASSPRSSLGNTIYF
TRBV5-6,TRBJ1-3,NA,CASSLIRAGNTIYF
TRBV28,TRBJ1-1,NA,CASSLSIRVDTEAFF
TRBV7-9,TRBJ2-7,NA,CASSLLRPSGGRARYEQYF
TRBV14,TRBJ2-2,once,CASSYVAGSNTGELFF
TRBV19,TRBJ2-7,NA,CASSIGRGSYEQYF
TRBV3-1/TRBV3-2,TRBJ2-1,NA,CASSPSPHGGSSYNEQFF
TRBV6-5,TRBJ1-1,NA,CASSYSWGQGNTEAFF
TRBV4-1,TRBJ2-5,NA,CASSQVQGGQYF
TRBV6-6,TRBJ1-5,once,CASTPWSGSNQPQHF
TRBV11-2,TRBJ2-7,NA,CASSRTAQLFKSNYEQYF
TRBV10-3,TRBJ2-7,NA,CATLRDRGDEQYF
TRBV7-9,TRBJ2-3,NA,CASSLGIGTSGNGDTQYF
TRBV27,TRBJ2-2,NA,CASSLSGAGSLVTGELFF
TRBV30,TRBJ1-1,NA,CAWMGQTNTEAFF
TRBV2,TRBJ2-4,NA,CASSGDRGDKNIQYF
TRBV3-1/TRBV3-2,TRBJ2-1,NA,CASARDREEQFF
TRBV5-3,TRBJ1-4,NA,CARKGTAINEKLFF
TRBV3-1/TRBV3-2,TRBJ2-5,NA,CASSQGLVGGAETQYF
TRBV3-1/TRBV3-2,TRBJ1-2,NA,CASSPSPRVNYGYTF
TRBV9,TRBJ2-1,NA,CASSEEPGSYADEQFF
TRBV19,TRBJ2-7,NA,CASSTSAGGPEQYF
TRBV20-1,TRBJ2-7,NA,CSASSGGLSYEQYF
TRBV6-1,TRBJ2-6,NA,CASSDPGQPKSGANVLTF
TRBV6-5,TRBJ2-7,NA,CASRGQGADEQYF
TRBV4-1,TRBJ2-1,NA,CASSQAGLYNEQFF
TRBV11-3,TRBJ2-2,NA,CASSLAGGRELFF
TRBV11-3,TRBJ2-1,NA,CAGHQNYNEQFF